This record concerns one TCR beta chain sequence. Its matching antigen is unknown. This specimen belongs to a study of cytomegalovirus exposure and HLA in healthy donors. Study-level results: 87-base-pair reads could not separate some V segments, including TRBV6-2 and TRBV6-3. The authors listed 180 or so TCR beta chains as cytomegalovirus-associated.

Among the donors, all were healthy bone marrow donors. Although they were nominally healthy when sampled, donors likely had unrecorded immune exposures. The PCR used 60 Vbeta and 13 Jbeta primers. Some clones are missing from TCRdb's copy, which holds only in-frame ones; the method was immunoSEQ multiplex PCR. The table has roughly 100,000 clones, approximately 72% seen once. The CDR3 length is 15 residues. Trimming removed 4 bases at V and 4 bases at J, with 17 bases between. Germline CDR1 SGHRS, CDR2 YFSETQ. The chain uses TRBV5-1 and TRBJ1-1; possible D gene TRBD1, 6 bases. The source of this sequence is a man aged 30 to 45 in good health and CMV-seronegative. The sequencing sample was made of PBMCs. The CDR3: CASSLTGLGGTEAFF. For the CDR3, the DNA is TGCGCCAGCAGCCTCACAGGGCTGGGTGGCACTGAAGCTTTCTTT.